This section outlines one T cell receptor beta chain sequence together with its context. The antigen is undetermined. A junction end diverges from the germline sequence, so it may reflect a read error. The sample is drawn from a study of graft-versus-host responses after intestinal transplantation. For the study at large: Transplants given to recipients were multivisceral, liver-intestinal, or isolated intestinal. Each patient got anti-thymocyte globulin induction, then tacrolimus and steroids for three to four years.

The CDR3 consists of 15 residues. Germline V gene sequence: CDR1 SSHAT, CDR2 FNYEAQ (reference sequence). Study observations and caveats: Detected in recipient marrow were GvH clones, some of which were first observed in ileum or blood. Early after transplant, HvG declines were associated with peak levels of circulating GvH clones.

Clones were sequenced by immunoSEQ multiplex PCR, and TCRdb holds only the in-frame ones, with some missing. Of 90,000 to 150,000 clones in the sample, 85% to 95% were seen once. This sequence was found in a human donor who received an intestinal transplant. The sample consisted of unstimulated CD4+ T cells sorted from spleen or lymph node cells, taken before intestinal transplant. The chain combines TRBV7-7 with TRBJ2-3; possible D gene TRBD2, 8 bases. CDR3 sequence (DNA): TGTGCTAGCAGCTTAGCGGGGACAGGCACAGATACGCAGTATTTT. Encoded protein: CASSLAGTGTDTQYF.